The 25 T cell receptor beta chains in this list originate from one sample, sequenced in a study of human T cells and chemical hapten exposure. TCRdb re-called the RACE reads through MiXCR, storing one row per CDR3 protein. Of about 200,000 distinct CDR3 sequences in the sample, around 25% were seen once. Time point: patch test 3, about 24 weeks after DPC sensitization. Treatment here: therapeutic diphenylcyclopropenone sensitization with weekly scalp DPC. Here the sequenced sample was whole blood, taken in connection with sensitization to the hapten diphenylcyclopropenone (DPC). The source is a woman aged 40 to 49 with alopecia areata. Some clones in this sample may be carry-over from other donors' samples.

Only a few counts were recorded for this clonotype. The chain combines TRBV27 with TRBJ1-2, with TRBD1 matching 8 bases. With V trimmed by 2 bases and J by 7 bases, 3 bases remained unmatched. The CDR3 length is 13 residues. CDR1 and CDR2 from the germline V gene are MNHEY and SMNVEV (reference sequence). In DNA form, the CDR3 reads TGTGCCAGCAGTTTACAGGGGGCCTCTGGCTACACCTTC. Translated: CASSLQGASGYTF.

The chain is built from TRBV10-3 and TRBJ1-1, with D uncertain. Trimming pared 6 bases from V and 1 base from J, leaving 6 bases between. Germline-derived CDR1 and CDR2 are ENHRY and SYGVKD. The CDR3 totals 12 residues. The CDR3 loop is CAIRNTNTEAFF. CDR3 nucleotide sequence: TGTGCCATCAGAAACACGAACACTGAAGCTTTCTTT.

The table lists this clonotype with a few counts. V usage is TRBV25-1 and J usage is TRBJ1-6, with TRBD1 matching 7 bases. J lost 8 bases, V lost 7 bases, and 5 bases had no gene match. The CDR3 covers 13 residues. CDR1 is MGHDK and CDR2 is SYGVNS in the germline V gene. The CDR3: CASMGQGDSPLHF. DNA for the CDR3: TGTGCCAGCATGGGTCAGGGGGATTCACCCCTCCACTTT.

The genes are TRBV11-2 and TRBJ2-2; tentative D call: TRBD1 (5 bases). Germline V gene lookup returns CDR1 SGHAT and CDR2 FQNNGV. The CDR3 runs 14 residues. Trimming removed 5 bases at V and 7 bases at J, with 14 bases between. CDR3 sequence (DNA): TGTGCCAGCAGCCCCGACAGTAACCGCGGGGAGCTGTTTTTT. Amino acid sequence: CASSPDSNRGELFF.

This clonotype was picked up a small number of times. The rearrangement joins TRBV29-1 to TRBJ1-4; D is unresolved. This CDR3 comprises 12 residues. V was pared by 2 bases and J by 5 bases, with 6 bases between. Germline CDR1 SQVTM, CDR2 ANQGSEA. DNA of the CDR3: TGCAGCGTTGAATGTCTCAATGAAAAACTGTTTTTT. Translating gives CSVECLNEKLFF.

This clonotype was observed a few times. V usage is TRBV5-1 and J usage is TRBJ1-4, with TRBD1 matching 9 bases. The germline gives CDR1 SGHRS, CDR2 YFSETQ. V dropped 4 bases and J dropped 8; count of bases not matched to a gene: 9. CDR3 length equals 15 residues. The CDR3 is CASSIQGAGGEKLFF. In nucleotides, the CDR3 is TGCGCCAGCAGCATACAGGGGGCAGGAGGAGAAAAACTGTTTTTT.

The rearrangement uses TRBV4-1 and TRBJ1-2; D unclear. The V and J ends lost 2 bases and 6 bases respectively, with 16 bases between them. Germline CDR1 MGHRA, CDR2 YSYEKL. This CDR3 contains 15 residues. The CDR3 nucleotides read TGCGCCAGCAGCCAAAGGTCCGAACCTCTGGATGGCTACACCTTC. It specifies CASSQRSEPLDGYTF.

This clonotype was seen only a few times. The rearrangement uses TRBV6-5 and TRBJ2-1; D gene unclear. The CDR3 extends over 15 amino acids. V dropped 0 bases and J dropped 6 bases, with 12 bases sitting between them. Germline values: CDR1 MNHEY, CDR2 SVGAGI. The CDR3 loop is CASSYSVDSPNEQFF. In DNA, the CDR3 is TGTGCCAGCAGTTACTCCGTAGACTCTCCCAATGAGCAGTTCTTC.

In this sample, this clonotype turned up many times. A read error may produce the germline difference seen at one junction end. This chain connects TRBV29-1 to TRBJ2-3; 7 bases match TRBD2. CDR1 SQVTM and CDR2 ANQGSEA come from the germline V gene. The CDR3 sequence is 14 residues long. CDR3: CSVKLGGSIDTQYF. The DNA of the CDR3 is TGCAGCGTCAAATTGGGGGGGAGCATAGATACGCAGTATTTT.

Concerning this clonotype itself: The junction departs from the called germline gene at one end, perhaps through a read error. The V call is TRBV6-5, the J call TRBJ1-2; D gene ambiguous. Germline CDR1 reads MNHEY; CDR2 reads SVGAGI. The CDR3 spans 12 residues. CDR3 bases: TGTGCCAGCTGGGCGGGCTGCTATGGCTACAACTTC. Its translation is CASWAGCYGYNF.

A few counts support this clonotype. CDR3 sequence (DNA): TGTGCCAGCAGTGAACTCCAAGAGACCCAGTACTTC. The encoded protein is CASSELQETQYF. The chain links TRBV2 to TRBJ2-5, with D unresolved. Germline CDR1 reads SNHLY; CDR2 reads FYNNEI. Between the trimmed V and J ends, which lost 2 bases and 1 base, there was a span of 2 bases. There are 12 residues in the CDR3.

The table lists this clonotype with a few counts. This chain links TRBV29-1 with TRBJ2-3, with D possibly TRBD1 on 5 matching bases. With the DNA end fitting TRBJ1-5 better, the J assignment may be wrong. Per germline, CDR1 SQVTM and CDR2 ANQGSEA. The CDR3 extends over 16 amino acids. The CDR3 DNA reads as TGCAGCGTTGGGGGCGAGGCGGGAGGGCCCGGAGATACGCAGCATTTT. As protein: CSVGGEAGGPGDTQHF.

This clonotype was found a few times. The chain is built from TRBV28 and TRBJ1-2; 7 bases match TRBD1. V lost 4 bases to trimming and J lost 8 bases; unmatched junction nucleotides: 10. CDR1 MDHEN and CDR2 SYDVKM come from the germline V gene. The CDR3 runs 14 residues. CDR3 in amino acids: CASSSGTVAIGYTF. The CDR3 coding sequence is TGTGCCAGCAGTTCCGGGACAGTGGCGATAGGCTACACCTTC.

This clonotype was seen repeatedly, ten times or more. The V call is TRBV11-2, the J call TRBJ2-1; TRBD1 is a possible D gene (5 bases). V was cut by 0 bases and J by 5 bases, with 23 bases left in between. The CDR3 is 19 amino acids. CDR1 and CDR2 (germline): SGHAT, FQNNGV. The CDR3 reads CASSLDSKGQGVNNNEQFF. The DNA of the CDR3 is TGTGCCAGCAGCTTAGACTCGAAGGGTCAAGGGGTGAATAACAATGAGCAGTTCTTC.

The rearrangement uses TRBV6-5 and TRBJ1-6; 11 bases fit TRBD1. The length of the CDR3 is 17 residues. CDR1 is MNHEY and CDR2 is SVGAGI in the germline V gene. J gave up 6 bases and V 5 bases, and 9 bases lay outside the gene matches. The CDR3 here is CASSPTGDRGSNSPLHF. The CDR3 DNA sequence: TGTGCCAGCAGTCCTACCGGGGACAGGGGGTCTAATTCACCCCTCCACTTT.

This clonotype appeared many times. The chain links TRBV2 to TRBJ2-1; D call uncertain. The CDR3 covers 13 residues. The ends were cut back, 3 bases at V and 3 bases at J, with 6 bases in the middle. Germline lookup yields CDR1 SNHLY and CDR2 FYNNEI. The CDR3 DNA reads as TGTGCCAGCAGTGAGGGCAGCTACAATGAGCAGTTCTTC. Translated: CASSEGSYNEQFF.

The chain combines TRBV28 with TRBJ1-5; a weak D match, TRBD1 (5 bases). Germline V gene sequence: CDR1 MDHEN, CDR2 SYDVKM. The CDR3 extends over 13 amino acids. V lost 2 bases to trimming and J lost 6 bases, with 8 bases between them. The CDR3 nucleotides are TGTGCCAGCAGTTTACCAGGGCGTCAGCCCCAGCATTTT. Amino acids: CASSLPGRQPQHF.

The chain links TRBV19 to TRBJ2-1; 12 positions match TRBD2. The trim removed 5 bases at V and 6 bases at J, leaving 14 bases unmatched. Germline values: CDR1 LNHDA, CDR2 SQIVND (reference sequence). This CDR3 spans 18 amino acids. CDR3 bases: TGTGCCAGTAGTCCGTGGACTAGCGGGGCCCCTCGAGGCAATGAGCAGTTCTTC. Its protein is CASSPWTSGAPRGNEQFF.

CDR3 residues: CASSKVTDRSSYEQYF. The CDR3 DNA reads as TGTGCCAGCAGCAAAGTTACAGACAGGAGCTCCTACGAGCAGTACTTC. The V gene is TRBV21-1, the J gene TRBJ2-7. TRBV21-1 is a pseudogene locus. This CDR3 has 16 residues.

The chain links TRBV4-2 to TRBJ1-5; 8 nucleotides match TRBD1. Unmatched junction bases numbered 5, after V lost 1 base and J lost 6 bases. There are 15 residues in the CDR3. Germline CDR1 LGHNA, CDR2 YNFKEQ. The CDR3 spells CASSQGGTGSQPQHF. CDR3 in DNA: TGTGCCAGCAGCCAAGGAGGGACAGGTAGTCAGCCCCAGCATTTT.

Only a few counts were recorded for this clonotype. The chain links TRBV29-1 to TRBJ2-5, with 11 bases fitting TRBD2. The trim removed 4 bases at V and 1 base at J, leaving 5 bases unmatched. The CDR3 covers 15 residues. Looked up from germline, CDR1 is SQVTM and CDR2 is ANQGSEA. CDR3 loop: CSVVLAGAAQETQYF. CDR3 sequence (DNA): TGCAGCGTTGTACTAGCGGGAGCCGCCCAAGAGACCCAGTACTTC.

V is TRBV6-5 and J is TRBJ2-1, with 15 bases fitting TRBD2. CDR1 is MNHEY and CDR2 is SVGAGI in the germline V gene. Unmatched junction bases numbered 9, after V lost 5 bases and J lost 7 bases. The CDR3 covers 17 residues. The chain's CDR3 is CASSRGLAGGTGNEQFF. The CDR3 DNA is TGTGCCAGCAGTAGGGGACTAGCGGGAGGTACGGGGAATGAGCAGTTCTTC.

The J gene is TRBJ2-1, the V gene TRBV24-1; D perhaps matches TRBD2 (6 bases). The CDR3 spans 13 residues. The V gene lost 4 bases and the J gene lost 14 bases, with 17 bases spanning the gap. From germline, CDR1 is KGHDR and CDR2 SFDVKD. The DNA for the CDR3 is TGTGCCACCAGTGAATTTGTGGAGGGGAGCAAGTTCTTC. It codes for CATSEFVEGSKFF.

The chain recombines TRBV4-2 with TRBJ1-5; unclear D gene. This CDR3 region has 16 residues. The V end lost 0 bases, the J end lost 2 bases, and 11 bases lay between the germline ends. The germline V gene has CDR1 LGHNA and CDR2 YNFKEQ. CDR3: CASSQEGLEGNQPQHF. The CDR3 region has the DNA TGTGCCAGCAGCCAAGAAGGGCTGGAGGGCAATCAGCCCCAGCATTTT.

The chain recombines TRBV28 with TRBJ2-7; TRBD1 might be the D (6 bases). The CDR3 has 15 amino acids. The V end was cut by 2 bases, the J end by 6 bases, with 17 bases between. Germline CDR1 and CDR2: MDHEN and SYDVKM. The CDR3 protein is CASSLETGNRGEQYF. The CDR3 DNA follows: TGTGCCAGCAGTTTAGAAACAGGGAACCGGGGCGAGCAGTACTTC. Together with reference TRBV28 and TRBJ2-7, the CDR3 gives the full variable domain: DVKVTQSSRYLVKRTGEKVFLECVQDMDHENMFWYRQDPGLGLRLIYFSYDVKMKEKGDIPEGYSVSREKKERFSLILESASTNQTSMYLCASSLETGNRGEQYFGPGTRLTVT.